The T cell receptor beta chain described here comes from a study of cytomegalovirus exposure and HLA in healthy donors. Overall study findings and caveats: Overall, approximately 180 TCR beta chains were annotated as cytomegalovirus-associated.

As for this clone: Its specificity is unknown.

Trimming took off 5 bases at V and 3 bases at J, with 21 bases between the two ends. The V gene's germline CDR1 is SGHDT and CDR2 YYEEEE. CDR3 length: 16 residues. Libraries were prepared by immunoSEQ multiplex PCR; TCRdb keeps only in-frame clonotypes and omits some of them. The data contain 45,000 to 65,000 clones, nearly 90% of them singletons. The chain carries TRBV5-6 and TRBJ2-7; D might be TRBD2 (6 bases). This receptor was identified in a woman aged 18-29 years in good health and CMV-seronegative. Sequenced: PBMCs. For the CDR3, the DNA is TGTGCCAGCAGTTTTGAGGGCGGACGGGGGTTCTACGAGCAGTACTTC. Translation gives CASSFEGGRGFYEQYF.